Listed here are 5 T cell receptor beta chains from one sample, sequenced in a study of T cell responses to AZD1222 COVID-19 vaccine. Profiling relied on immunoSEQ multiplex PCR, and the TCRdb table lists in-frame clones only, not all of them. The sample has 150,000 or so clones; around 92% are singletons. Sequencing was performed on peripheral blood, taken 28 days after the second AZD1222 dose. Receptors were obtained from an adult who received the AZD1222 COVID-19 vaccine.

V usage is TRBV30 and J usage is TRBJ1-2, with D perhaps matching TRBD1 (5 bases). The V and J ends lost 1 base and 0 bases respectively, with 15 bases between them. CDR3 length equals 16 residues. The germline gives CDR1 GTSNPN, CDR2 SVGIG (reference sequence). The CDR3 DNA sequence: TGTGCCTGGAGTGCTCCAGGGCCCCGAGCTAACTATGGCTACACCTTC. Amino acids: CAWSAPGPRANYGYTF.

The chain has TRBV19 and TRBJ1-3; D gene ambiguous. Trimming cost V 5 bases and J 4 bases, with 9 bases left between them. This CDR3 has 13 amino acids. Germline loops: CDR1 LNHDA, CDR2 SQIVND (reference sequence). The CDR3 sequence is CASSRNWGNTIYF. In DNA, the CDR3 is TGTGCCAGTAGTCGCAATTGGGGAAACACCATATATTTT. The full variable domain, in which reference TRBV19 and TRBJ1-3 provide the parts outside the CDR3, is DGGITQSPKYLFRKEGQNVTLSCEQNLNHDAMYWYRQDPGQGLRLIYYSQIVNDFQKGDIAEGYSVSREKKESFPLTVTSAQKNPTAFYLCASSRNWGNTIYFGEGSWLTVV.

This sequence joins TRBV4-2 and TRBJ2-7, with TRBD2 identical over 13 bases. V gave up 1 base and J gave up 1 base; unmatched junction bases: 13. In germline, CDR1 is LGHNA, CDR2 YNFKEQ. The CDR3 spans 20 residues. The CDR3 sequence is CASSQGLRGLAGDRSYEQYF. The CDR3 DNA is TGTGCCAGCAGCCAAGGACTTCGTGGACTAGCGGGAGATCGATCCTACGAGCAGTACTTC.

V gene TRBV3-1 (or the pseudogene TRBV3-2) combines with J gene TRBJ2-1; a weak D match, TRBD1 (6 bases). V shed 0 bases and J shed 4 bases, with 10 bases lying between them. The CDR3 loop spans 15 amino acids. CDR1 is LGHDT and CDR2 is YNNKEL in the germline V gene (reference sequence). The CDR3 DNA reads as TGTGCCAGCAGCCAAGATACAGGGATATACAATGAGCAGTTCTTC. Translated, it gives CASSQDTGIYNEQFF.

The J gene is TRBJ1-5, the V gene TRBV6-1; no reliable D call. The CDR3 is 15 residues long. From germline, CDR1 is MNHNS and CDR2 SASEGT. The V gene lost 0 bases and the J gene lost 0 bases, with 6 bases spanning the gap. CDR3: CASSEAAYSNQPQHF. DNA for the CDR3: TGTGCCAGCAGTGAAGCTGCATATAGCAATCAGCCCCAGCATTTT.